This T cell receptor (beta chain) stems from a study of cytotoxic CD8 clonotypes in ibrutinib-treated CLL. Study results and caveats: Sampling of sustained-remission and progressing patients occurred at differing times. Under therapy, public clonotypes either contracted or stayed stable, and they were uncommon.

The germline V gene encodes CDR1 SGHAT and CDR2 FQNNGV. This CDR3 spans 14 amino acids. Trimming shortened V by 0 bases and J by 6 bases, and 9 bases separated the two germline ends. This table comes from immunoSEQ multiplex PCR, and its TCRdb copy is limited to in-frame clones, with some not included. Here the sample spans thousands of clones, around four fifths being singletons. This clone was seen more than once but under ten times. Its antigen is unknown. This clonotype originated in a human donor with chronic lymphocytic leukemia. Here the sequenced sample was PBMCs, taken before ibrutinib treatment. The genes are TRBV11-2 and TRBJ1-5; D is unresolved. This CDR3 reads CASSLDPNGQPQHF. CDR3 bases: TGTGCCAGCAGCTTAGATCCAAACGGTCAGCCCCAGCATTTT. Complete variable domain (other parts from reference TRBV11-2 and TRBJ1-5): EAGVAQSPRYKIIEKRQSVAFWCNPISGHATLYWYQQILGQGPKLLIQFQNNGVVDDSQLPKDRFSAERLKGVDSTLKIQPAKLEDSAVYLCASSLDPNGQPQHFGDGTRLSIL.